This T cell receptor beta chain was obtained from a study of early T cells in non-severe SARS-CoV-2 infection. Findings of the study overall: Private and CD4 specificities were missed by VDJdb matching, skewed to anti-spike CD8.

Comments on this clonotype: Its target is not known.

Molecules of cDNA were individually given unique molecular identifiers that were attached to them. Using its own MiXCR run on the 5' RACE reads, TCRdb lists one record per CDR3 protein. The data show some 81,000 distinct CDR3 sequences, about 16% seen once. This CDR3 comprises 17 residues. Germline CDR1 reads KGHSH; CDR2 reads LQKENI. Losses at the gene ends were 1 base for V and 3 bases for J; bases not matched to a gene: 8. This receptor was obtained from an adult who was a healthcare worker with PCR-confirmed SARS-CoV-2 infection or an uninfected control (not recorded which). The chain employs TRBV18 and TRBJ2-7, with 11 bases matching TRBD1. The sample comprised whole blood. DNA of the CDR3: TGTGCCAGCTCACCACTCCCCACCGGGACAGGGGGCTACGAGCAGTACTTC. This encodes CASSPLPTGTGGYEQYF.